Listed here are 16 T cell receptor beta chains from one sample, sequenced in a study of blood T cell repertoires in COVID-19. Libraries were prepared by immunoSEQ multiplex PCR; TCRdb keeps only in-frame clonotypes and omits some of them. Of around 70,000 clones in the sample, more than 80% were seen once. Material: peripheral blood. The receptor set was obtained from an elderly woman with active or convalescent COVID-19.

The genes are TRBV5-4 and TRBJ1-5; 8 bases align to TRBD1. Germline V gene sequence: CDR1 SGHNT, CDR2 YYREEE (reference sequence). The V and J ends lost 4 bases and 10 bases, in that order; junction bases with no gene match: 7. CDR3 length: 13 residues. The CDR3 DNA reads as TGTGCCAGCAGCACGGACAGGGACCAACCCCAGCATTTT. Its protein is CASSTDRDQPQHF.

This clone showed up just a few times. V usage is TRBV9 and J usage is TRBJ2-1, with 12 positions matching TRBD2. The CDR3 runs 17 residues. The germline V gene encodes CDR1 SGDLS and CDR2 YYNGEE. After removal of 0 bases from V and 7 bases from J, the junction contained 8 bases not matched to a gene. CDR3 amino acids: CASSVGLAGGPQNEQFF. CDR3 DNA: TGTGCCAGCAGCGTAGGGCTAGCGGGAGGGCCTCAGAATGAGCAGTTCTTC.

The V call is TRBV7-2, the J call TRBJ1-3; 7 positions agree with TRBD1. Germline V gives CDR1 SGHTA, CDR2 FQGNSA. This CDR3 has 14 amino acids. Germline trimming cut 6 bases from V and 4 bases from J; bases unmatched to any gene: 6. This CDR3 is CASRDDRAGNTIYF. The CDR3 DNA reads as TGTGCCAGCAGGGACGACAGGGCCGGAAACACCATATATTTT.

V usage is TRBV18 and J usage is TRBJ1-1; TRBD1 agrees at 8 bases. Per germline, CDR1 KGHSH and CDR2 LQKENI. The CDR3 is 14 amino acids. Trimming took 6 bases from V and 1 from J; bases not matched to a gene: 4. The CDR3 nucleotides read TGTGCCAGCTCCCGAGGGACAGGGAACACTGAAGCTTTCTTT. Translation: CASSRGTGNTEAFF.

The J gene is TRBJ2-1, the V gene TRBV4-3, with 10 nucleotides matching TRBD2. Germline lookup yields CDR1 LGHNA and CDR2 YSLEER. V lost 0 bases and J lost 10; bases outside the gene matches: 3. This CDR3 is 14 amino acids long. The CDR3 reads CASSQDLLAGEQFF. For the CDR3, the DNA is TGCGCCAGCAGCCAAGATCTACTAGCGGGAGAGCAGTTCTTC.

CDR3 DNA sequence: TGCGCCAGCAGACCACCGGGACTAGCGGCCAGCACAGATACGCAGTATTTT. This sequence encodes CASRPPGLAASTDTQYF. This chain joins TRBV4-1 and TRBJ2-3; 11 bases are a match to TRBD2. The germline CDR1 and CDR2 sequences are MGHRA and YSYEKL. This CDR3 region has 17 residues. Germline trimming cut 6 bases from V and 0 bases from J; bases unmatched to any gene: 8.

The chain couples TRBV6-2 or TRBV6-3 to TRBJ2-1; 11 bases match TRBD2. The V gene's germline CDR1 is MNHEY and CDR2 SVGEGT. The V gene end was trimmed by 4 bases and the J gene end by 2 bases; junction bases not matched to a gene: 7. This CDR3 is 17 amino acids long. The CDR3 bases are TGTGCCAGCAGTTTCGGACTAGCGGGCCCCCCCTACAATGAGCAGTTCTTC. This gives the protein CASSFGLAGPPYNEQFF.

In this sample, this clone turned up once. The chain carries TRBV2 and TRBJ1-4, with D hard to call. The CDR3 is made up of 14 amino acids. Per the germline V gene, CDR1 is SNHLY and CDR2 is FYNNEI. V was cut by 6 bases and J by 2 bases, with 10 bases left in between. The CDR3 spells CASRLEATNEKLFF. Here the CDR3 DNA reads TGTGCCAGCAGGCTCGAGGCCACTAATGAAAAACTGTTTTTT.

The chain joins TRBV19 to TRBJ1-4; D not certain. Germline V gene data show CDR1 as LNHDA and CDR2 as SQIVND (reference sequence). CDR3 length: 14 amino acids. The V and J ends lost 6 bases and 0 bases respectively, with 8 bases between them. The CDR3 spells CASSRTATNEKLFF. The CDR3 DNA reads TGTGCCAGTAGCCGTACTGCAACTAATGAAAAACTGTTTTTT.

The rearrangement links TRBV5-6 to TRBJ2-1; the match to TRBD1 covers 11 bases. The CDR3 length is 15 residues. Per germline, CDR1 SGHDT and CDR2 YYEEEE. J was trimmed by 10 bases and V by 3 bases; bases with no gene match: 9. CDR3 region: CASSSPGQGVREQFF. CDR3 nucleotides: TGTGCCAGCAGCTCGCCGGGACAGGGGGTCAGAGAGCAGTTCTTC.

In its sample, this clone was seen once. The CDR3 here is CASSEIGTKFYEQYF. CDR3 sequence (DNA): TGTGCCAGCAGTGAAATAGGGACAAAATTCTACGAGCAGTACTTC. V gene TRBV6-1 combines with J gene TRBJ2-7; tentative D call: TRBD1 (6 bases). V lost 2 bases and J lost 3, with 14 bases in between. Germline V lookup: CDR1 MNHNS, CDR2 SASEGT. The CDR3 has 15 amino acids.

This chain connects TRBV10-1 to TRBJ1-6; tentative D call: TRBD1 (6 bases). V lost 0 bases and J lost 1, with 10 bases in between. The V gene's germline CDR1 is WNHNN and CDR2 SYGVQD (reference sequence). CDR3 length equals 17 residues. CDR3 region: CASSESAGESYNSPLHF. The CDR3, as DNA: TGCGCCAGCAGTGAGTCGGCAGGGGAATCCTATAATTCACCCCTCCACTTT.

The chain combines TRBV6-5 with TRBJ1-2, with D possibly matching TRBD1 (5 bases). CDR3 length equals 14 residues. The germline V and J ends were trimmed by 6 bases and 5 bases, with 16 bases remaining between them. Per germline, CDR1 MNHEY and CDR2 SVGAGI. The CDR3 nucleotides read TGTGCCAGCAGACCAGGGTTAGGGCCGTATGGCTACACCTTC. Its translation: CASRPGLGPYGYTF.

The chain recombines TRBV5-8 with TRBJ2-2, with TRBD2 matching over 15 bases. The CDR3 is 19 amino acids. The V segment lost 2 bases and the J segment 3 bases; nucleotides outside the gene matches: 8. Per germline, CDR1 SGHTS and CDR2 YDEGEE. CDR3 sequence (DNA): TGTGCCAGCAGCTTTCGGCTGGGACTAGCGGGGGGTGACACCGGGGAGCTGTTTTTT. It yields the protein CASSFRLGLAGGDTGELFF.

This clone appeared a single time. This chain links TRBV25-1 with TRBJ2-1; possible D gene TRBD2, 5 bases. The germline V gene has CDR1 MGHDK and CDR2 SYGVNS. This CDR3 region has 16 residues. V dropped 1 base and J dropped 3 bases, with 13 bases sitting between them. The CDR3 sequence: CASSEFEGIVYNEQFF. CDR3 nucleotide sequence: TGTGCCAGCAGTGAATTCGAGGGCATAGTCTACAATGAGCAGTTCTTC. Together with reference TRBV25-1 and TRBJ2-1, the CDR3 gives the full variable domain: EADIYQTPRYLVIGTGKKITLECSQTMGHDKMYWYQQDPGMELHLIHYSYGVNSTEKGDLSSESTVSRIRTEHFPLTLESARPSHTSQYLCASSEFEGIVYNEQFFGPGTRLTVL.

V and J are TRBV7-2 and TRBJ2-7; 7 positions agree with TRBD2. The junction had 6 bases not matched to a gene; V was cut back by 2 bases and J by 2 bases. Germline-derived CDR1 and CDR2 are SGHTA and FQGNSA. This CDR3 is 15 amino acids long. CDR3 bases: TGTGCCAGCAGCTTACGCGGGAGTGCTCCCTACGAGCAGTACTTC. It specifies CASSLRGSAPYEQYF.